This T cell receptor beta chain was obtained from a study of T cells expressing NK-cell markers. Study observations and caveats: These same clonotypes (in a few donors) also led the CD3+CD56-NKG2C+ fraction. Whether the expanded NKG2C+ T cell clones recognized HCMV remained unclear.

As for this clonotype: What it recognizes is unknown.

Synthesis of TCR beta cDNA relied on 5'RACE template switching carrying UMIs. TCRdb re-analyzed the 5' RACE reads; it lists each CDR3 protein once, without DNA. The clone table shows about 150,000 distinct CDR3 sequences, with the ten largest holding 20%. The sample consisted of blood T cells: a sorted CD56 or NKG2C T cell subset, CD4+ or CD8+ T cells, or bulk PBMC T cells (not recorded which). The receptor's source is a man aged 18 to 69 in good health.

The chain's CDR3 is CASSAGYEQYF. The chain recombines TRBV9 with TRBJ2-7. Per germline, CDR1 SGDLS and CDR2 YYNGEE. This CDR3 is 11 amino acids long.